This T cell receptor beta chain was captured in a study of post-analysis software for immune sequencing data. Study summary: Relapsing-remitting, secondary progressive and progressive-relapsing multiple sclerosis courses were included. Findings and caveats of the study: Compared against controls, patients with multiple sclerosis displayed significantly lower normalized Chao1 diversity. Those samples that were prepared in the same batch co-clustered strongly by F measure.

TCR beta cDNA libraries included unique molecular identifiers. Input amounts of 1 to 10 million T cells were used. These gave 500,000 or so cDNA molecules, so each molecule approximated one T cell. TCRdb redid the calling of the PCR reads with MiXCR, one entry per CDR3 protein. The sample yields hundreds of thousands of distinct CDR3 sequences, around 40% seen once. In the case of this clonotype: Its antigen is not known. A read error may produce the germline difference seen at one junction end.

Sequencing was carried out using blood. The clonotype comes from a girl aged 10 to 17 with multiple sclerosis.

As DNA, the CDR3 is TGTGCCAGCAGCTTAGCTAACAGGGGATACGAGCAGGACTTC. As protein: CASSLANRGYEQDF. V is TRBV7-2 and J is TRBJ2-4; 7 bases agree with TRBD1. Looked up from germline, CDR1 is SGHTA and CDR2 is FQGNSA. The CDR3 extends over 14 amino acids.